This TCR beta chain came from a study of blood T cell repertoires in COVID-19. Whole-study context: Specimens from acute and convalescent COVID-19 originated in the United States, Italy and Spain. T cells, B-cell-depleted T cells, or PBMCs provided the cDNA or gDNA that served as material.

Germline V gene lookup returns CDR1 LNHNV and CDR2 YYDKDF (reference sequence). The CDR3 extends over 15 amino acids. V shed 4 bases, J shed 6 bases, and the junction held 7 bases outside the gene matches. In the original analysis: Nucleated cell counts were estimated from reference gene primer amplification. Profiled with immunoSEQ multiplex PCR; TCRdb holds only in-frame clones, not every one. V and J calls plus clone size are reproduced from that table; the DNA served to infer D and trimming. The data contain under 200,000 clones, 90% to 95% of them singletons. The specimen was peripheral blood. The TCR was taken from a man aged 45-65 years with acute or convalescent COVID-19. The chain couples TRBV15 to TRBJ1-5, with 9 bases aligning to TRBD1. CDR3 in amino acids: CATSTGQGRVQPQHF. For the CDR3, the DNA is TGTGCCACCAGCACGGGACAGGGTAGGGTTCAGCCCCAGCATTTT.